This T cell receptor beta chain appears in the sequencing data of a study of shared clonotypes between healthy human individuals. The germline CDR1 and CDR2 sequences are MNHEY and SMNVEV (reference sequence). V lost 6 bases and J lost 6; bases outside the gene matches: 2. The CDR3 is 12 residues long. Study-wide points: On the whole, naive subsets had larger estimated richness than memory subsets had.

The test was conducted at deep level. Clones were read by immunoSEQ multiplex PCR, and TCRdb kept only the in-frame ones, dropping some. The table shows approximately 590,000 clones, with roughly 95% occurring only once. Turning to this clone: Its antigen remains unidentified. This CDR3 is also generated by other DNA sequences in the sample.

Naive CD8 cells were CD45RO-negative, positively selected for CCR7, excluding terminally differentiated effector memory CD45RA+ cells. Input material: naive CD8+ T cells sorted from blood. The chain couples TRBV27 to TRBJ2-7; 10 nucleotides align to TRBD1. The clonotype originates from a young woman in good health. CDR3 residues: CASRTGGGEQYF. DNA for the CDR3: TGTGCCAGCAGGACAGGGGGCGGCGAGCAGTACTTC.